This section outlines one T cell receptor beta chain sequence together with its context. This sample was taken from a study of blood T cell repertoires in COVID-19. This CDR3 contains 15 residues. The V and J ends lost 6 bases and 5 bases respectively, with 17 bases between them. CDR1 is LGHDT, CDR2 YNNKEL, per germline (reference sequence). Only in-frame clones appear in the TCRdb table, and some are missing; sequencing was by immunoSEQ multiplex PCR. The top ten hold about 9.1% of the sample, which has around 67,000 clones, around 80% seen once. This rearrangement joins TRBV3-1 (or the pseudogene TRBV3-2) to TRBJ1-5; D unresolved. The specimen was peripheral blood. This TCR came from a human donor in a cohort sampled during active COVID-19. The CDR3 protein is CASSLDSGIDQPQHF. The CDR3 bases are TGTGCCAGCAGTCTGGACTCGGGAATTGATCAGCCCCAGCATTTT.